This entry features one T cell receptor (beta chain) sequence. The junction shows a germline mismatch at one end, possibly a read error. Germline V gene data show CDR1 as MDHEN and CDR2 as SYDVKM. The CDR3 is 14 amino acids. With a constant-region primer, TCR beta cDNA was made from roughly 500 ng of total RNA. The TCR beta library was amplified through three nested multiplex PCR rounds in a modified ARM-PCR procedure. Investigators reported that the first two PCR rounds, at around 10 cycles each, used TRBV1-TRBV30 forward primers with a C-beta reverse primer. TCRdb passed the multiplex PCR reads through MiXCR, listing each CDR3 protein once. This sample has around 100,000 distinct CDR3 sequences; about 70% occur once, and the top ten carry over 9%. These data are taken from a study of tumor-infiltrating lymphocytes in primary liver carcinoma. Co-extracted RNA and DNA came from approximately 20-30 mg of unsorted bulk tissue.

The receptor was isolated from a woman aged 55-70 years with primary liver carcinoma and hepatitis B virus infection. This chain joins TRBV28 and TRBJ1-1; 8 positions match TRBD1. The material sequenced was liver tumor tissue from sampling region 5. The subset is: tumor region T5, tumor centre. Here the CDR3 reads CARSWGQASTEAFF. The CDR3 DNA reads TGTGCCAGGAGTTGGGGACAGGCTAGCACTGAAGCTTTCTTT.